This TCR beta chain emerged from a study of blood T cell repertoires in COVID-19. The ends lost 5 bases at V and 7 bases at J; junction bases unmatched: 8. The CDR3 is 16 amino acids. In germline, CDR1 is SGHTA, CDR2 FQGNSA. As handled by the study authors: The authors estimated nucleated cell counts from reference gene primer amplification. Libraries were prepared by immunoSEQ multiplex PCR; TCRdb keeps only in-frame clonotypes and omits some of them. That table furnishes V, J and clone size, whereas the DNA furnished D and trimming. The table lists approximately 63,000 clones, roughly nine tenths of them singletons, with 5.1% in the top ten.

The clonotype originates from a man at least 80 years old in a cohort sampled during active COVID-19. The sequenced sample was peripheral blood. The chain links TRBV7-2 to TRBJ2-1; the match to TRBD2 covers 13 bases. CDR3 in amino acids: CASSPYRTSGGNEQFF. The CDR3 DNA follows: TGTGCCAGCAGCCCATACAGGACTAGCGGGGGTAATGAGCAGTTCTTC.